The 5 T cell receptor beta chains below come from one sample, sequenced in a study of T cell repertoires in cytomegalovirus infection. No antigens are known for them. TCRdb redid the calling of the reads with MiXCR, one entry per CDR3 protein. The data show around 500,000 distinct CDR3 sequences, with roughly 43% seen just once and around 45% held by the top ten. This specimen was cultured PBMCs, taken from culture after CMV antigen stimulation. The source is a human donor in good health (CMV status not recorded). Some clones in this sample may be carry-over from other donors' samples.

This clonotype was detected a few times. V usage is TRBV7-2 and J usage is TRBJ1-6; 9 bases agree with TRBD1. V shed 5 bases, J shed 11 bases, and the junction held 7 bases outside the gene matches. The V gene's germline CDR1 is SGHTA and CDR2 FQGNSA. The CDR3 runs to 14 residues. The DNA of the CDR3 is TGTGCCAGCAGCCTCGGGACAGGGAATACACCCCTCCACTTT. As protein: CASSLGTGNTPLHF. The full variable domain, completed using reference TRBV7-2 and TRBJ1-6, is GAGVSQSPSNKVTEKGKDVELRCDPISGHTALYWYRQSLGQGLEFLIYFQGNSAPDKSGLPSDRFSAERTGGSVSTLTIQRTQQEDSAVYLCASSLGTGNTPLHFGNGTRLTVT.

This clonotype was detected a few times. This chain connects TRBV7-8 to TRBJ2-7; either TRBD1 or TRBD2 may fit D (6 bases each). V was pared by 7 bases and J by 3 bases, with 16 bases between. Looked up from germline, CDR1 is SGHVS and CDR2 is FQNEAQ. The CDR3 has 14 residues. Here the CDR3 reads CASTDLGGHYEQYF. CDR3 DNA: TGTGCCAGCACCGACCTCGGGGGCCACTACGAGCAGTACTTC. The variable domain in full, with the rest retrieved from reference TRBV7-8 and TRBJ2-7, is GAGVSQSPRYKVAKRGQDVALRCDPISGHVSLFWYQQALGQGPEFLTYFQNEAQLDKSGLPSDRFFAERPEGSVSTLKIQRTQQEDSAVYLCASTDLGGHYEQYFGPGTRLTVT.

To note about this clonotype: A junction boundary mismatches the germline segment, possibly from a read error. The chain carries TRBV2 and TRBJ2-5; D is undetermined. Looked up from germline, CDR1 is SNHLY and CDR2 is FYNNEI. The CDR3 contains 15 residues. The CDR3 is CDSSVNQYSGETQYF. CDR3 sequence (DNA): TGTGACAGCAGTGTAAACCAGTACTCCGGGGAGACCCAGTACTTC.

J is TRBJ2-1 and V is TRBV5-6, with a weak D call TRBD2 (6 bases). There are 15 residues in the CDR3. V was clipped by 7 bases and J by 1 base, with 15 bases between them. Looked up from germline, CDR1 is SGHDT and CDR2 is YYEEEE. The CDR3 DNA is TGTGCCAGCCTCGGGAAGCGGGTTTCCTACAATGAGCAGTTCTTC. Its protein product is CASLGKRVSYNEQFF.

The chain combines TRBV7-2 with TRBJ2-5; possibly TRBD2 for D (5 bases). Germline-derived CDR1 and CDR2 are SGHTA and FQGNSA. Between the trimmed V and J ends, which lost 3 bases and 4 bases, there was a span of 12 bases. CDR3 size: 14 residues. CDR3: CASSFREKGETQYF. As DNA, the CDR3 is TGTGCCAGCAGCTTTAGGGAGAAGGGAGAGACCCAGTACTTC.